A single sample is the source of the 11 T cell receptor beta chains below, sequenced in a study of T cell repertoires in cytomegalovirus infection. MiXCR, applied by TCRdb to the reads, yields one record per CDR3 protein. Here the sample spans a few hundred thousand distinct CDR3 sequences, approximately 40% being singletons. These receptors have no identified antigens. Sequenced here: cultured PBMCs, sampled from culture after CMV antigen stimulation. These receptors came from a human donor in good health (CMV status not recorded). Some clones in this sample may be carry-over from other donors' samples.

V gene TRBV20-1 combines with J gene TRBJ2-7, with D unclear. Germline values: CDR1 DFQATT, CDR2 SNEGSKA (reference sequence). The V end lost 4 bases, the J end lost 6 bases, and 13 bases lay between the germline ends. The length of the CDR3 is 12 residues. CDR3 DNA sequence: TGCAGTGCTACCCGGGCACTACCCGAGCAGTACTTC. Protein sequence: CSATRALPEQYF.

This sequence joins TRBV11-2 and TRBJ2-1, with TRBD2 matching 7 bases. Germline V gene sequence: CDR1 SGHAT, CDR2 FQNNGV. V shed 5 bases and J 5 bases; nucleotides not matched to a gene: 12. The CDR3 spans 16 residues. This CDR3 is CASSPRRAAGDNEQFF. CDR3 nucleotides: TGTGCCAGCAGCCCCAGACGAGCGGCGGGGGACAATGAGCAGTTCTTC.

The CDR3 region is CASSFYSTEKLFF. In nucleotides, the CDR3 is TGTGCCAGCAGTTTCTACAGCACTGAAAAACTGTTTTTT. The genes are TRBV12-3 or TRBV12-4 and TRBJ1-4; no firm D call. CDR3 length: 13 amino acids. The V gene lost 3 bases and the J gene lost 7 bases, with 9 bases spanning the gap.

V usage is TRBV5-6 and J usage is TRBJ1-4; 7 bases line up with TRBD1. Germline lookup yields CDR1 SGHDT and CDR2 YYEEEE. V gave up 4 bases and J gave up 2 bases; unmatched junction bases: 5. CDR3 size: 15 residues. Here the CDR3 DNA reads TGTGCCAGCAGCCACAGGGGTTTTACTAATGAAAAACTGTTTTTT. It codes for CASSHRGFTNEKLFF.

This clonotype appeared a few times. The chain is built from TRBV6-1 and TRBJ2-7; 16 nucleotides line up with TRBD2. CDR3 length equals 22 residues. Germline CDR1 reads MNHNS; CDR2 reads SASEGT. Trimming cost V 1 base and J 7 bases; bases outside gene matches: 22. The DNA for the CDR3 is TGTGCCAGCAGTGAAGGGAGGTGGAGAGGCTCGGGACTAGCGGGAGGGCCCCGGGAGCAGTACTTC. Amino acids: CASSEGRWRGSGLAGGPREQYF.

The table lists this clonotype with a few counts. The chain's CDR3 is CASSQLAGTRAQYF. CDR3 bases: TGTGCCAGCAGCCAACTAGCGGGGACGCGAGCGCAGTATTTT. The rearrangement links TRBV11-2 to TRBJ2-3, with 10 bases that match TRBD2. The ends lost 5 bases at V and 10 bases at J; junction bases unmatched: 9. The CDR3 is 14 residues long. The germline CDR1 and CDR2 sequences are SGHAT and FQNNGV.

The CDR3 spells CASSYSTSLQFF. Written as DNA, the CDR3 is TGTGCCAGCAGTTACTCGACTAGCCTTCAGTTCTTC. V usage is TRBV6-6 and J usage is TRBJ2-1; 7 bases match TRBD2. The CDR3 runs to 12 residues. J lost 13 bases, V lost 0 bases, and 3 bases had no gene match. Germline V lookup: CDR1 MNHNY, CDR2 SVGAGI (reference sequence).

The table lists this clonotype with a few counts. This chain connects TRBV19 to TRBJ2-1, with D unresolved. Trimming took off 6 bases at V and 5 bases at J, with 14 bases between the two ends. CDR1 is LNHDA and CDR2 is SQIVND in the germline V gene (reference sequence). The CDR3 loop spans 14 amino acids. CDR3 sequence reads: CASSLTPVHNEQFF. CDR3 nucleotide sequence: TGTGCCAGTAGCCTGACACCGGTCCACAATGAGCAGTTCTTC.

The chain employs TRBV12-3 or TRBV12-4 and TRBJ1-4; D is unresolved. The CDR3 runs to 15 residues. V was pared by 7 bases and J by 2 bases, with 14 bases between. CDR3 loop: CASTLGAGTNEKLFF. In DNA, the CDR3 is TGTGCCAGCACCCTGGGCGCGGGCACTAATGAAAAACTGTTTTTT.

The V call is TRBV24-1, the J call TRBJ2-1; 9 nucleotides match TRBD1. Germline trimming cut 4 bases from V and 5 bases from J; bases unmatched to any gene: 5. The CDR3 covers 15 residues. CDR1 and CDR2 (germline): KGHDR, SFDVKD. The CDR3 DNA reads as TGTGCCACCAGTGAGCCGGGACAGGGTGACAATGAGCAGTTCTTC. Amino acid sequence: CATSEPGQGDNEQFF.

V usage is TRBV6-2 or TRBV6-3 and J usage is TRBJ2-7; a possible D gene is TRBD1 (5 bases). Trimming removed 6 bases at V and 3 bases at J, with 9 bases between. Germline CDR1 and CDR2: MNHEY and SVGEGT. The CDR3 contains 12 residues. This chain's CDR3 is CASSHRLYEQYF. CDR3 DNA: TGTGCCAGCAGCCACAGGCTCTACGAGCAGTACTTC.